This is a list of T cell receptor beta chains from one sample in a study of T cells in narcolepsy. Sequencing was performed with immunoSEQ multiplex PCR; in TCRdb, only in-frame clones are kept and a portion is missing. This repertoire shows approximately 30,000 clones, approximately 80% found once; its top ten account for about 1%. The sequenced sample was CD45RA- memory CD4+ T cells from PBMCs. All receptors come from a human donor with narcolepsy. The CDR3 runs from the conserved cysteine through the conserved F or W. D genes are given only for firm matches. Not every row has a clone size; where given, it reads once, few, many or a size class.

size,D,V,J,DNA,CDR3
NA,NA,TRBV28,TRBJ2-5,TGTGCCAGCAGTGATGGAGAGACCCAGTACTTC,CASSDGETQYF
NA,NA,TRBV6-1,TRBJ1-5,TGTGCCAGCACGGTGGGCAGGCGGCAGCCCCAGCATTTT,CASTVGRRQPQHF
NA,NA,TRBV5-1,TRBJ1-4,TGCGCCAGCAGCCCCCGGGGCGTAGGGGAAAAACTGTTTTTT,CASSPRGVGEKLFF
NA,TRBD1,TRBV27,TRBJ1-2,TGTGCCAGCAGTTTATTGGGACAGGGAGACTCCTATGGCTACACCTTC,CASSLLGQGDSYGYTF
NA,NA,TRBV15,TRBJ1-1,TGTGCCACCAGCAGAGATCTCTGGGCCATGAACACTGAAGCTTTCTTT,CATSRDLWAMNTEAFF
NA,TRBD2,TRBV27,TRBJ2-1,TGTGCCAGCAGTTTTGGGCTAGCGGGAAGGAATGAGCAGTTCTTC,CASSFGLAGRNEQFF
NA,NA,TRBV15,TRBJ1-1,TGTGCCACCAGCACCCCCACAAAAAGGGGGGAAGCTTTCTTT,CATSTPTKRGEAFF
NA,NA,TRBV5-1,TRBJ2-7,TGCGCCAGCAGCTTGGGGTCCCCGCCCCGTGACAGTGGCCACGAGCAGTACTTC,CASSLGSPPRDSGHEQYF
NA,NA,TRBV6-5,TRBJ2-4,TGTGCCAGCAGTGAGGTCAGGGGCAACATTCAGTACTTC,CASSEVRGNIQYF
NA,NA,TRBV27,TRBJ1-2,TGTGCCAGCAGTTTCCCAGGGAACTATGGCTACACCTTC,CASSFPGNYGYTF
NA,NA,TRBV28,TRBJ1-2,TGTGCCAGCAGTTTTCCCGTAGGGCAGGGCTATGGCTACACCTTC,CASSFPVGQGYGYTF
NA,TRBD2,TRBV27,TRBJ2-4,TGTGCCAGCAAAGCGGGAGATATTCAGTACTTC,CASKAGDIQYF
NA,NA,TRBV7-2,TRBJ2-7,TGTGCCAGCAGCTTCTTGGGTTCTCGGGACGAGCAGTACTTC,CASSFLGSRDEQYF
NA,NA,TRBV2,TRBJ1-5,TGTGCCAGCAGTGAGCAGGGATGGCAGCCCCAGCATTTT,CASSEQGWQPQHF
few,TRBD1,TRBV7-2,TRBJ1-1,TGTGCCAGCAGCTCTAGTGACAGGGGGCTACTGTTGAACACTGAAGCTTTCTTT,CASSSSDRGLLLNTEAFF
NA,NA,TRBV5-4,TRBJ2-7,TGTGCCAGCGGGGGCTCCTACGAGCAGTACTTC,CASGGSYEQYF
NA,TRBD1,TRBV6-1,TRBJ1-2,TGTGCCAGCAGCCCCAGACAGGGATGGGGTTATGGCTACACCTTC,CASSPRQGWGYGYTF
NA,NA,TRBV14,TRBJ2-7,TGTGCCAGCAGCCATAACACCGGGACGACGGGCGTGCAGTACTTC,CASSHNTGTTGVQYF
once,NA,TRBV6-1,TRBJ1-2,TGTGCCAGCGCTGCTTTCGAGGGGAACTATGGCTACACCTTC,CASAAFEGNYGYTF
once,NA,TRBV6-5,TRBJ1-3,TGTGCCAGCAGTTACGCCCCTCCGACCTCTGGAAACACCATATATTTT,CASSYAPPTSGNTIYF
NA,TRBD1,TRBV6-1,TRBJ1-1,TGTGCCAGCAGTGAGGCAGGGGGCGGTTGGACTGAAGCTTTCTTT,CASSEAGGGWTEAFF
NA,NA,TRBV18,TRBJ1-5,TGTGCCAGCTCACGACTGAATAGCAATCAGCCCCAGCATTTT,CASSRLNSNQPQHF
NA,NA,TRBV7-2,TRBJ1-3,TGTGCCAGCAGCCCCCCGCGGGGTTATGGAAACACCATATATTTT,CASSPPRGYGNTIYF
NA,NA,TRBV28,TRBJ2-4,TGTGCCAGCAGTACTTCAGGGAAAGGGGCCAAAAACATTCAGTACTTC,CASSTSGKGAKNIQYF
NA,NA,TRBV28,TRBJ1-5,TGTGCCAGCAGTTTAAGGGGCGGACTATACAATCAGCCCCAGCATTTT,CASSLRGGLYNQPQHF
NA,NA,TRBV28,TRBJ1-5,TGTGCCAGCAGTTTGTGGCAAGTTGGGTTTAGCAATCAGCCCCAGCATTTT,CASSLWQVGFSNQPQHF
NA,TRBD1,TRBV5-1,TRBJ2-5,TGCGCCAGCAGCTTGGAGGGGACAGGGGGCGAGACCCAGTACTTC,CASSLEGTGGETQYF
NA,NA,TRBV6-4,TRBJ1-1,TGTGCCAGCAGTGTTAGGGTCACTGAAGCTTTCTTT,CASSVRVTEAFF
NA,NA,TRBV5-1,TRBJ2-7,TGCGCCAGCAGCCCTGAGGTTAGCGGACTATTCTACGAGCAGTACTTC,CASSPEVSGLFYEQYF
NA,NA,TRBV7-2,TRBJ1-1,TGTGCCAGCAGCTTTGGCGTAATGGGGACTGAAGCTTTCTTT,CASSFGVMGTEAFF
NA,NA,TRBV5-8,TRBJ1-3,TGTGCCAGCACCTCCTTTCAAGGACGGCGAAACACCATATATTTT,CASTSFQGRRNTIYF
NA,TRBD2,TRBV19,TRBJ2-3,TGTGCCAGTAAAAGCGGGGGGGAATCAGATACGCAGTATTTT,CASKSGGESDTQYF
NA,NA,TRBV27,TRBJ1-2,TGTGCCAGCGGCAAACTGGGGAGTGGCTACACCTTC,CASGKLGSGYTF
NA,NA,TRBV7-2,TRBJ2-3,TGTGCCAGCAGCGTCGGACAGCCTAGCACAGATACGCAGTATTTT,CASSVGQPSTDTQYF
NA,NA,TRBV6-1,TRBJ1-1,TGTGCCAGCAGTGAAAGGGGGAGGGGACTCGAAGCTTTCTTT,CASSERGRGLEAFF
NA,NA,TRBV6-1,TRBJ2-3,TGTGCCAGCGGATTATGGGATACGCAGTATTTT,CASGLWDTQYF
NA,NA,TRBV5-4,TRBJ2-5,TGTGCCAGCAGCAAAACAGGGAGAGGGGAAAACCAAGAGACCCAGTACTTC,CASSKTGRGENQETQYF
NA,NA,TRBV5-4,TRBJ2-5,TGTGCCAGCAGCTTGCCAGAGCAAGAGACCCAGTACTTC,CASSLPEQETQYF
NA,NA,TRBV6-6,TRBJ1-1,TGTGCCAGCAGCAATATGGTAACTGAAGCTTTCTTT,CASSNMVTEAFF
NA,NA,TRBV7-8,TRBJ1-1,TGTGCCAGCAGCCGGGACTCGTCCAACACTGAAGCTTTCTTT,CASSRDSSNTEAFF
NA,NA,TRBV18,TRBJ2-2,TGTGCCAGCTCACGAAACCCAGGCACCGGGGAGCTGTTTTTT,CASSRNPGTGELFF
once,NA,TRBV18,TRBJ2-1,TGTGCCAGCTCACCACGCCTTAATGAGCAGTTCTTC,CASSPRLNEQFF
NA,NA,TRBV20-1,TRBJ1-2,TGCAGTACCTTCGACCCCTTAGAGAGCACCTTC,CSTFDPLESTF
NA,NA,TRBV6-4,TRBJ2-3,TGTGCCAGCAGTGACTCGACGGCTGCAGATACGCAGTATTTT,CASSDSTAADTQYF
NA,TRBD2,TRBV11-2,TRBJ2-5,TGTGCCAGCAGCTCTGGTACGAGGACTAGCGGGGGAGAGACCCAGTACTTC,CASSSGTRTSGGETQYF
NA,NA,TRBV6-5,TRBJ1-2,TGTGCCAGCAGGAGGGGGGCAGCATCCCCTGGCTACACCTTC,CASRRGAASPGYTF
NA,TRBD1,TRBV9,TRBJ2-7,TGTGCCAGCAGCGTAGCGGGACAGGGGTTTTGGTCCTACGAGCAGTACTTC,CASSVAGQGFWSYEQYF
NA,NA,TRBV19,TRBJ2-7,TGTGCCAGTAGTATAAGTTCAGGGCCCTACGAGCAGTACTTC,CASSISSGPYEQYF
NA,NA,TRBV5-5,TRBJ2-2,TGTGCCAGCAGCGCGTCAGGGAATTCCGGGGAGCTGTTTTTT,CASSASGNSGELFF
NA,NA,TRBV10-3,TRBJ1-3,TGTGCCATCAGTGAGTCGGCTGGAAACACCATATATTTT,CAISESAGNTIYF
NA,NA,TRBV4-2,TRBJ2-6,TGTGCCAGCAGCCAAGATGCAGGGTCTGGGGCCAACGTCCTGACTTTC,CASSQDAGSGANVLTF
NA,NA,TRBV5-1,TRBJ1-1,TGCGCCAGCAGCTTGGGGGGCGTAAAGAACACTGAAGCTTTCTTT,CASSLGGVKNTEAFF
few,NA,TRBV18,TRBJ2-1,TGTGCCAGCTCCCCCCTTCCCTACAATGAGCAGTTCTTC,CASSPLPYNEQFF
NA,NA,TRBV19,TRBJ2-7,TGTGCCAGTCGAAACCGGGACACCTCCTACGAGCAGTACTTC,CASRNRDTSYEQYF
NA,NA,TRBV9,TRBJ1-3,TGTGCCAGCAGCGTAGGTATCGGCGGGGCCAGCTCTGGAAACACCATATATTTT,CASSVGIGGASSGNTIYF
NA,NA,TRBV10-3,TRBJ1-6,TGTGCCATCAGTTCTGACAGCTTTAATTCACCCCTCCACTTT,CAISSDSFNSPLHF
few,NA,TRBV19,TRBJ1-1,TGTGCCAGTACACATTCAGTTTTGAACACTGAAGCTTTCTTT,CASTHSVLNTEAFF
NA,NA,TRBV7-3,TRBJ2-7,TGTGCCAGCAGCTTAACAGGGGATCGGAACGAGCAGTACTTC,CASSLTGDRNEQYF
NA,NA,TRBV6-6,TRBJ2-7,TGTGCCAGCAGTTACTCTAGGGACACGGGAAGCGAGCAGTACTTC,CASSYSRDTGSEQYF